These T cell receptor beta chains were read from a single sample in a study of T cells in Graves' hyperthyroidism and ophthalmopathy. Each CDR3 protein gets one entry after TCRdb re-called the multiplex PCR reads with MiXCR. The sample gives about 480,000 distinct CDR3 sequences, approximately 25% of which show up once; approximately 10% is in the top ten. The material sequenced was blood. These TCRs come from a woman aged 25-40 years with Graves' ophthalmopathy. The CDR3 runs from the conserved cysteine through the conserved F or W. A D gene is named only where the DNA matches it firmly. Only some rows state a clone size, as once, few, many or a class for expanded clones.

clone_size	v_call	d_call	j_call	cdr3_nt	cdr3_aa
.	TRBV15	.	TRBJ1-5	TGTGCCACCAGCAGAGAATTGTGGCAGAGCAATCAGCCCCAGCATTTT	CATSRELWQSNQPQHF
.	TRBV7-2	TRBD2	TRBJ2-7	TGTGCCAGCAGACTAGGGTCGGCGGGGGGGCGCGAGCAGTACTTC	CASRLGSAGGREQYF
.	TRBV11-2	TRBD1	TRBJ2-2	TGTGCCAGCAGCTTAGATTTGGACAGGACGAGGACCGGGGAGCTGTTTTTT	CASSLDLDRTRTGELFF
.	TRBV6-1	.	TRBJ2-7	TGTGCCAGCAGTACCCATTCAGCCTACGAGCAGTACTTC	CASSTHSAYEQYF
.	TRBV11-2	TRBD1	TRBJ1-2	TGTGCCAGCAGCTACGGACAGGGAGCTCGAGGCTACACCTTC	CASSYGQGARGYTF
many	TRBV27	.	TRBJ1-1	TGTGCCAGCAGTTTATCCTTAGATATGAACACTGAAGCTTTCTTT	CASSLSLDMNTEAFF
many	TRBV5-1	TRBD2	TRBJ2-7	TGCGCCAGCAGCCCCGCTAGCGGGGGAAACTCCTACGAGCAGTACTTC	CASSPASGGNSYEQYF
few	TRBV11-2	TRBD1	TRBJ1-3	TGTGCCAGCAGCCCCTTCGGGACAGGGGATGAGAACACCATATATTTT	CASSPFGTGDENTIYF
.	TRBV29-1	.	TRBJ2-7	TGCAGCGTGGAAACAGGGTTCGGCTCCTACGAGCAGTACTTC	CSVETGFGSYEQYF
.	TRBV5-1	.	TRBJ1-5	TGCGCCAGCAGCCCTCAGGGGCCCAATCAGCCCCAGCATTTT	CASSPQGPNQPQHF
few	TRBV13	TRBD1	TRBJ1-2	TGTGCCAGCAGCGCCGACAGGGCTCTTCATGGCTACACCTTC	CASSADRALHGYTF
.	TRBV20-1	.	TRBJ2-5	TGCAGTGTTACCCCCCAAGAGACCCAGTACTTC	CSVTPQETQYF
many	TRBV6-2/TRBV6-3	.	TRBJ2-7	TGTGCCAGCAGTCCAGAGGGGTTCTCCTACGAGCAGTACTTC	CASSPEGFSYEQYF
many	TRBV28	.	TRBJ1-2	TGTGCCAGCAGTTTAATCGTAGAGACGGGGGGCTACACCTTC	CASSLIVETGGYTF
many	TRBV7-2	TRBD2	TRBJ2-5	TGTGCCAGCAGCTTACGAGCGGGGGGGAACACCCCCGAGACCCAGTACTTC	CASSLRAGGNTPETQYF
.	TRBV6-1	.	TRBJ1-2	TGTGCCAGTACACCGTCCTTTCGGGGGGAGTCTGGCCACACCTTC	CASTPSFRGESGHTF
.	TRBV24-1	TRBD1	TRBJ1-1	TGTGCCACCAGTGACCCTAGGACAGGGAACACTGAAGCTTTCTTT	CATSDPRTGNTEAFF
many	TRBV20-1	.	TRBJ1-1	TGCAGTGCTTTACGAAGCCGGCAGGAGGGAGCTTTCTTT	CSALRSRQEGAFF
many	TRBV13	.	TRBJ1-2	TGTGCCAGCAGCCTCGCGGAGGGGCTCGTAGGTGGCTACACCTTC	CASSLAEGLVGGYTF
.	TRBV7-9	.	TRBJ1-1	TGTGCCAGCAGCCGTGATTTTGGCACTGAAGCTTTCTTT	CASSRDFGTEAFF
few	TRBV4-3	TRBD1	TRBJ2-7	TGCGCCAGCAGCCAAGAAGGACAGGGCCCCTCCTACGAGCAGTACTTC	CASSQEGQGPSYEQYF
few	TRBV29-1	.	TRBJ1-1	TGCAGCGTTGAAGAAGGCTCTCGGGGGATCGGCACTGAAGCTTTCTTT	CSVEEGSRGIGTEAFF
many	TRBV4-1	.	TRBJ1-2	TGCGCCAGCAGCCAGATACCGTCTTCCGCAGGCAGCTCTTATGGCTACACCTTC	CASSQIPSSAGSSYGYTF
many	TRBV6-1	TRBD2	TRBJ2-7	TGTGCCAGCAGTGGTGGACTAGCGGGGGCCTCCTACGAGCAGTACTTC	CASSGGLAGASYEQYF
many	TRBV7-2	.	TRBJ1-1	TGTGCCAGCAGCCGAGATGCGGGTGAAGCTTTCTTT	CASSRDAGEAFF
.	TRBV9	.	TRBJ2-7	TGTGCCAGCAGCGTAGGGGGGCGGGCTCCTGCTCGGAAGCAGTACTTC	CASSVGGRAPARKQYF
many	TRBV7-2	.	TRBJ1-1	TGTGCCAGCAGCTATTACAACCGGGACCAGGTTGAAGCTTTCTTT	CASSYYNRDQVEAFF
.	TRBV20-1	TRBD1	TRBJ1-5	TGCAGTGCCCCGAGACAGGGAAGGGGGGGTGGCAATCAGCCCCAGCATTTT	CSAPRQGRGGGNQPQHF
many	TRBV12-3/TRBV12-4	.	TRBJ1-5	TGTGCCAGCAGTTTAGTGGTTGGCAGAGACCTTAGCAATCAGCCCCAGCATTTT	CASSLVVGRDLSNQPQHF
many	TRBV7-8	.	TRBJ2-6	TGTGCCAGCAGCTCCATCCTGACAGGCACCTCTGGGGCCAACGTCCTGACTTTC	CASSSILTGTSGANVLTF
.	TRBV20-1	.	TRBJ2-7	TGCAGTGCTAGGGCCCAGGGGTGGTCCTACGAGCAGTACTTC	CSARAQGWSYEQYF
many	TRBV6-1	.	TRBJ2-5	TGTGCCAGCAGCTTCACCGGGAAACAAGAGACCCAGTACTTC	CASSFTGKQETQYF
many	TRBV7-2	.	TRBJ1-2	TGTGCCAGCAGCTCGTACAGAAACTATGGCTACACCTTC	CASSSYRNYGYTF
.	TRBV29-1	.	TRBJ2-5	TGCAGCGTTGCAAGGGGGGGGGGCTCTAAGGAGACCCAGTACTTC	CSVARGGGSKETQYF
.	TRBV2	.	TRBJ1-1	TGTGCCAGCAGTGAAAGCAGGGGCCCTGAAGCTTTCTTT	CASSESRGPEAFF
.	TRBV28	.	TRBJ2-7	TGTGCCAGCAGTTTACAGGGGGGTGGGGAGCAGTACTTC	CASSLQGGGEQYF
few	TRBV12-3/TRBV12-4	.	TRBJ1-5	TGTGCCAGCATGTATTCACCCAGCAATCAGCCCCAGCATTTT	CASMYSPSNQPQHF
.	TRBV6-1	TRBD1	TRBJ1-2	TGTGCCAGCAGACTCAGGGGGAACTATGGCTACACCTTC	CASRLRGNYGYTF
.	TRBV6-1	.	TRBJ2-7	TGTGCCAGCAGTGTACCACCTAGCGCCTACGAGCAGTACTTC	CASSVPPSAYEQYF
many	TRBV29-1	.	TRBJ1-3	TGCAGCGTCATCTTACAGTCCTCTGGAAACACCATATATTTT	CSVILQSSGNTIYF
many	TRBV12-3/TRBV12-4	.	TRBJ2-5	TGTGCCAGCAGTTCCACCGGGTCCCTGGGTGAGACCCAGTACTTC	CASSSTGSLGETQYF
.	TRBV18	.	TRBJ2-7	TGTGCCAGCTCACGTCTGGGCCCGACCCGGGACTTGATCTACGAGCAGTACTTC	CASSRLGPTRDLIYEQYF
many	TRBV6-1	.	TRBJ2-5	TGTGCCAGCGGCCTTAGGGGGGGGCCCCAAGAGACCCAGTACTTC	CASGLRGGPQETQYF
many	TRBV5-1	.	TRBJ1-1	TGCGCCAGCACCGTTGACAGAGCGAACACTGAAGCTTTCTTT	CASTVDRANTEAFF
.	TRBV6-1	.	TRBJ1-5	TGTGCCAGTTGGGAGGTCAATCAGCCCCAGCATTTT	CASWEVNQPQHF
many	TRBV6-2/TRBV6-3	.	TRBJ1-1	TGTGCCAGCCTCCCGGTCTCGCAAGCTGAAGCTTTCTTT	CASLPVSQAEAFF
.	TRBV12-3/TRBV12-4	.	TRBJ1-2	TGTGCCAGCAGTACTTCACAGATTTTAAACTATGGCTACACCTTC	CASSTSQILNYGYTF
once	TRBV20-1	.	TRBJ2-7	TGCAGTGCTAACGACCAAATCGCCTCTATCTACGAGCAGTACTTC	CSANDQIASIYEQYF
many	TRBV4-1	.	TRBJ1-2	TGCGCCAGCAGCCAGAGTGGGACACCAAACTATGGCTACACCTTC	CASSQSGTPNYGYTF
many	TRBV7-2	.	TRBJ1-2	TGTGCCAGCAGCATCGGACAGCCCAACTATGGCTACACCTTC	CASSIGQPNYGYTF
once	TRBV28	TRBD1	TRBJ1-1	TGTGCCAGCAGTTTTCAGGGGGAGGTAAGGAACACTGAAGCTTTCTTT	CASSFQGEVRNTEAFF
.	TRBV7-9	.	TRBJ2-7	TGTGTCAGCGGCAGGCCCGACTCCTACGAGCAGTACTTC	CVSGRPDSYEQYF
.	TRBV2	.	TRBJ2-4	TGTGCCAGCGGGGGGCACGGAAACATTCAGTACTTC	CASGGHGNIQYF